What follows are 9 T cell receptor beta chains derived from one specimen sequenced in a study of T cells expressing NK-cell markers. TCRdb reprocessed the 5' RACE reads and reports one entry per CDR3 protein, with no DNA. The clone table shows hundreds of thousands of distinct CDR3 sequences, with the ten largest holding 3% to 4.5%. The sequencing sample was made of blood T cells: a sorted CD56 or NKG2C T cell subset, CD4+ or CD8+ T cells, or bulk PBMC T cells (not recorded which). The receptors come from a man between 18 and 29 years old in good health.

The CDR3 here is CASSHAREAFF. V usage is TRBV14 and J usage is TRBJ1-1; no DNA is available, so the TRBD1 call from TCRdb remains unchecked. This CDR3 contains 11 residues. The germline CDR1 and CDR2 sequences are SGHDN and FVKESK.

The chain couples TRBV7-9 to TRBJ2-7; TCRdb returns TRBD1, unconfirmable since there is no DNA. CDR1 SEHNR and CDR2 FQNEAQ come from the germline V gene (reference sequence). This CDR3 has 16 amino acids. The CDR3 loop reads CASSSYAGTGEYEQYF. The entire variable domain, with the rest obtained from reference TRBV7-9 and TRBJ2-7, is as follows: DTGVSQNPRHKITKRGQNVTFRCDPISEHNRLYWYRQTLGQGPEFLTYFQNEAQLEKSRLLSDRFSAERPKGSFSTLEIQRTEQGDSAMYLCASSSYAGTGEYEQYFGPGTRLTVT.

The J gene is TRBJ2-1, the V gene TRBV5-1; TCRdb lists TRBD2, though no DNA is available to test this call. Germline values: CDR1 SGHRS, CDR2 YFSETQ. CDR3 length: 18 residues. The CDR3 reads CASSSPAGEYGAYNEQFF.

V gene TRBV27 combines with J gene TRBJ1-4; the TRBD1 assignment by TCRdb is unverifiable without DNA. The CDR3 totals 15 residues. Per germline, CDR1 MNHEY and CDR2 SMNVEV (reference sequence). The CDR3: CASSPSAGLDEKLFF. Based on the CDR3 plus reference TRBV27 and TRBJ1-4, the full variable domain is EAQVTQNPRYLITVTGKKLTVTCSQNMNHEYMSWYRQDPGLGLRQIYYSMNVEVTDKGDVPEGYKVSRKEKRNFPLILESPSPNQTSLYFCASSPSAGLDEKLFFGSGTQLSVL.

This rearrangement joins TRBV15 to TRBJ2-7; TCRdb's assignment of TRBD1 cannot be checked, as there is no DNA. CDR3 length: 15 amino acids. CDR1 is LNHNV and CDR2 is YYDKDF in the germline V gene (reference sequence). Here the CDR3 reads CATSRGNRDPYEQYF.

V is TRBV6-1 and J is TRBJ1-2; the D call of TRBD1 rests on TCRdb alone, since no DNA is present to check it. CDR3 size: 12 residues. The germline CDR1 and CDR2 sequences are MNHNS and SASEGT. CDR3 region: CASSGPGDGYTF.

This CDR3 is CASSQDVPRDYNEQFF. The V call is TRBV4-1, the J call TRBJ2-1; TCRdb lists TRBD1, though no DNA is available to test this call. Germline CDR1 and CDR2: MGHRA and YSYEKL. The CDR3 covers 16 residues.

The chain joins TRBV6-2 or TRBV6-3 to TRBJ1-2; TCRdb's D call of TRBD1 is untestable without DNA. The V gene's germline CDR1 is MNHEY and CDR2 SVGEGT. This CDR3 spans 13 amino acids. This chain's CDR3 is CASSTGTNYGYTF.

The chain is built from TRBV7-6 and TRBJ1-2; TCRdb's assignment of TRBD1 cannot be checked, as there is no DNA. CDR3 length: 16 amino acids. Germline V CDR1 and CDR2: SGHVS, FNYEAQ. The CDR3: CASSLASTGGLYGYTF. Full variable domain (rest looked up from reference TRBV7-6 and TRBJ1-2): GAGVSQSPRYKVTKRGQDVALRCDPISGHVSLYWYRQALGQGPEFLTYFNYEAQQDKSGLPNDRFSAERPEGSISTLTIQRTEQRDSAMYRCASSLASTGGLYGYTFGSGTRLTVV.